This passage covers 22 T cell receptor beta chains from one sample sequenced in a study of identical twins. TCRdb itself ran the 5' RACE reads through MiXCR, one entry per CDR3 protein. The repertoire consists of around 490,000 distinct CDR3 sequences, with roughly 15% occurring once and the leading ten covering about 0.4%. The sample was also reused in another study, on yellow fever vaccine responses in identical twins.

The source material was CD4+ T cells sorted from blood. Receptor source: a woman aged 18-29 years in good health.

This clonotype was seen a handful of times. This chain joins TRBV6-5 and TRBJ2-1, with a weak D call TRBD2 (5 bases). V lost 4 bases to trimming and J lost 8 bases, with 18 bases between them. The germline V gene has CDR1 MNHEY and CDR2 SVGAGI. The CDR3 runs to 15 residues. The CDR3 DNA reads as TGTGCCAGCAGTTCCCCAAGGGCCCCGCGGGATGAGCAGTTCTTC. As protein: CASSSPRAPRDEQFF.

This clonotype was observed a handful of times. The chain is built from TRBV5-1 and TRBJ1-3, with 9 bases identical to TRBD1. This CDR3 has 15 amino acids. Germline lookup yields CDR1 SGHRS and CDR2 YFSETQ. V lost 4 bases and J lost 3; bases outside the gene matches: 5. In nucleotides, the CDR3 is TGCGCCAGCAGCACTTCGGGACAGGGTGGAAACACCATATATTTT. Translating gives CASSTSGQGGNTIYF.

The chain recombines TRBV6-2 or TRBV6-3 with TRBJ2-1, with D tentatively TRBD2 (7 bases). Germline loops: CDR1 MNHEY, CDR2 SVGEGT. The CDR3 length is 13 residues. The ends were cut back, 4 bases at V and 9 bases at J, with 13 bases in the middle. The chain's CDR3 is CASSWRGLGEQFF. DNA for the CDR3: TGTGCCAGCAGTTGGCGGGGGCTCGGTGAGCAGTTCTTC.

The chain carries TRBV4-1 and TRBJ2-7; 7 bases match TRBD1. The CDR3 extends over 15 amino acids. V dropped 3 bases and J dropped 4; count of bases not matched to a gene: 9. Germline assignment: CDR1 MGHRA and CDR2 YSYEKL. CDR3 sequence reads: CASSQDRDRTYEQYF. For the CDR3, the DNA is TGCGCCAGCAGCCAGGACCGGGACAGAACGTACGAGCAGTACTTC.

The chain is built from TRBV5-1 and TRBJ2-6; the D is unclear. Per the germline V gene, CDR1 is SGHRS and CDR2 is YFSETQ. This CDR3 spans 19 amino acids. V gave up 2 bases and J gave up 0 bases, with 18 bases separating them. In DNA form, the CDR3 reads TGCGCCAGCAGCTTTATTTCCTATTCCGACCGCTCTGGGGCCAACGTCCTGACTTTC. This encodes CASSFISYSDRSGANVLTF.

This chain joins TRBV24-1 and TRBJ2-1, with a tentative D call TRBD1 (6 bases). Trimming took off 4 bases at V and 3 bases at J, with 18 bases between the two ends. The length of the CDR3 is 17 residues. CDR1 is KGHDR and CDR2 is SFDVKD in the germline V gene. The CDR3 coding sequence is TGTGCCACCAGTGACGCGCCAGGGGCCGAGTACTACAATGAGCAGTTCTTC. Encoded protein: CATSDAPGAEYYNEQFF.

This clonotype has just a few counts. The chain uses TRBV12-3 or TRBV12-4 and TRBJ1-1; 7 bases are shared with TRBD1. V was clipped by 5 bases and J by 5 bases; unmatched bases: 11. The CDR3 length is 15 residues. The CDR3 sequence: CASSEQGLLRTEAFF. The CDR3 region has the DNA TGTGCCAGCAGTGAACAGGGGTTGTTAAGGACTGAAGCTTTCTTT.

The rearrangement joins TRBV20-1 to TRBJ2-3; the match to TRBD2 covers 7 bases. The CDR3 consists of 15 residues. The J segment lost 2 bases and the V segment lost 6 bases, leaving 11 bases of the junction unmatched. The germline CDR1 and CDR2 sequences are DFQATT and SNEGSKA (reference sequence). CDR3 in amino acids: CSARTGTNPTDTQYF. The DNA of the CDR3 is TGCAGTGCCAGAACCGGGACTAACCCCACAGATACGCAGTATTTT.

For the CDR3, the DNA is TGTGCCAGCAGCCGGGGACAGCTTCAGCCCCAGCATTTT. As protein: CASSRGQLQPQHF. V usage is TRBV7-9 and J usage is TRBJ1-5, with 7 bases that match TRBD1. Germline V CDR1 and CDR2: SEHNR, FQNEAQ (reference sequence). The CDR3 has 13 amino acids. V lost 5 bases, J lost 6 bases, and 4 bases stayed unmatched.

CDR3 residues: CASSFGQGGSNQPQHF. CDR3 nucleotide sequence: TGTGCCAGCAGTTTCGGACAGGGAGGGAGCAATCAGCCCCAGCATTTT. The chain joins TRBV12-3 or TRBV12-4 to TRBJ1-5; 8 nucleotides align to TRBD1. V shed 3 bases and J 1 base; nucleotides not matched to a gene: 5. The CDR3 loop spans 16 amino acids.

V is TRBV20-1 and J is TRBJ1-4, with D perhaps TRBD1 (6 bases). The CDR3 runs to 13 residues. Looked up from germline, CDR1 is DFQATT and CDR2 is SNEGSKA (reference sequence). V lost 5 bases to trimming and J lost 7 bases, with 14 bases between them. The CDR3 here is CSAPEGVGEKLFF. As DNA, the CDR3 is TGCAGTGCTCCCGAGGGGGTGGGTGAAAAACTGTTTTTT.

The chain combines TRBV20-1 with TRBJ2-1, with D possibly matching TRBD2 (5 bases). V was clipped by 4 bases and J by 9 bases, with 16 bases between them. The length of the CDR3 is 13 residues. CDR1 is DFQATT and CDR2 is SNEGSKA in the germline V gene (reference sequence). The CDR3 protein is CSATRGGVGEQFF. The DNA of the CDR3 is TGCAGTGCTACCCGGGGTGGGGTAGGTGAGCAGTTCTTC.

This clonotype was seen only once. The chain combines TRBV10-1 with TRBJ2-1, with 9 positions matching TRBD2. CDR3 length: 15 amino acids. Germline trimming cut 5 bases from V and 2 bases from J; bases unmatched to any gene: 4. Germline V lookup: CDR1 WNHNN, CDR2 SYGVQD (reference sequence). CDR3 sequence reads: CASSIAGDTYNEQFF. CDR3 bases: TGCGCCAGCAGTATAGCGGGAGATACCTACAATGAGCAGTTCTTC.

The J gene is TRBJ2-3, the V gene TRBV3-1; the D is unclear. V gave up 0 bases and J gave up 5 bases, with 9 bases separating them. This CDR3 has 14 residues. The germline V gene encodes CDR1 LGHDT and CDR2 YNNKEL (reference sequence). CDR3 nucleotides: TGTGCCAGCAGCCAAGATCTAACAGTAGATACGCAGTATTTT. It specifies CASSQDLTVDTQYF.

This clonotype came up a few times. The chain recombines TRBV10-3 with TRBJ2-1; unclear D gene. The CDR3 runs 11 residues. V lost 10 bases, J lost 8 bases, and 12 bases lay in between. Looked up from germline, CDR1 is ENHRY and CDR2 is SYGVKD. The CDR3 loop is CATATLDEQFF. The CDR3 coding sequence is TGTGCCACGGCGACTCTCGATGAGCAGTTCTTC.

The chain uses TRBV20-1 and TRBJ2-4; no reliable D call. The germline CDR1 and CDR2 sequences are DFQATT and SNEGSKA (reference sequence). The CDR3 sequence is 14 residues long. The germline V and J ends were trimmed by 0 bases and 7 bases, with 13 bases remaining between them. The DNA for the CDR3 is TGCAGTGCTAGAGAGGGGTCCCTAGAGAACATTCAGTACTTC. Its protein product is CSAREGSLENIQYF.

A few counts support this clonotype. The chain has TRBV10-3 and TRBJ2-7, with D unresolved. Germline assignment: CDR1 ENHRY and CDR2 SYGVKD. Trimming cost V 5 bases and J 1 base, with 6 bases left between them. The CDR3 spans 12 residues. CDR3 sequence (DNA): TGTGCCATCAGTCCCGGGTCCTACGAGCAGTACTTC. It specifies CAISPGSYEQYF.

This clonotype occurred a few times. The CDR3 sequence is CASSFQGTSGGETQYF. CDR3 sequence (DNA): TGTGCCAGCAGTTTCCAGGGGACTAGCGGGGGAGAGACCCAGTACTTC. The chain joins TRBV28 to TRBJ2-5; the match to TRBD2 covers 14 bases. The CDR3 is made up of 16 amino acids. With V trimmed by 3 bases and J by 4 bases, 4 bases remained unmatched. CDR1 and CDR2 from the germline V gene are MDHEN and SYDVKM. The complete variable domain, with remaining parts taken from reference TRBV28 and TRBJ2-5, reads DVKVTQSSRYLVKRTGEKVFLECVQDMDHENMFWYRQDPGLGLRLIYFSYDVKMKEKGDIPEGYSVSREKKERFSLILESASTNQTSMYLCASSFQGTSGGETQYFGPGTRLLVL.

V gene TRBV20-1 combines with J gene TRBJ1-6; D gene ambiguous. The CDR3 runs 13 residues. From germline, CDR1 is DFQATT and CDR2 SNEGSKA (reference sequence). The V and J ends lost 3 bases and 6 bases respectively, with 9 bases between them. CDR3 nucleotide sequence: TGCAGTGCTAGGACTCAGACTAATTCACCCCTCCACTTT. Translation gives CSARTQTNSPLHF.

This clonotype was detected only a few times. The CDR3 nucleotides are TGTGCCAGCAGCGTAAGCGGGGGGCCCTACAATGAGCAGTTCTTC. Translated: CASSVSGGPYNEQFF. The chain couples TRBV9 to TRBJ2-1, with 9 bases that match TRBD2. J gave up 2 bases and V 1 base, and 1 base lay outside the gene matches. The CDR3 is made up of 15 amino acids. The germline V gene has CDR1 SGDLS and CDR2 YYNGEE.

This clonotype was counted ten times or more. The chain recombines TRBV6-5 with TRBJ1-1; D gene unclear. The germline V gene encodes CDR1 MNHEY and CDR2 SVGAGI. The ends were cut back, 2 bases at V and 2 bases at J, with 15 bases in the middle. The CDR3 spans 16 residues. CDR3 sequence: CASSYHSAGSNTEAFF. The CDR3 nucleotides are TGTGCCAGCAGTTACCACTCCGCGGGCTCTAACACTGAAGCTTTCTTT.

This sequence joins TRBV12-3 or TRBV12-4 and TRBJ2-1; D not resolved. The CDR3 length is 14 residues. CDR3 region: CASSLRWAYNEQFF. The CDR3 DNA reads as TGTGCTTCTAGTCTAAGGTGGGCCTACAATGAGCAGTTCTTC.